Listed below are T cell receptor beta chains from one sample, sequenced in a study of blood T cell repertoires in COVID-19. TCRdb's table, derived via immunoSEQ multiplex PCR, lists solely in-frame clones and lacks some. The data hold 300,000 to 350,000 clones, with approximately 86% observed a single time. Sample: peripheral blood. The receptors were sampled from a man aged 25-45 years with COVID-19, enrolled during active disease. Both conserved end residues are part of each CDR3. Fields, in order: J gene, clone size, D gene, V gene, CDR3 protein, CDR3 DNA. D genes are given only for firm matches. Size is stated for part of the rows, as once, few or many counts, or as a class when the clone is expanded.

J: TRBJ1-1
size: .
D: .
V: TRBV27
CDR3: CASSDSWRAFF
DNA: TGTGCCAGCAGCGATAGCTGGCGGGCTTTCTTT

J: TRBJ1-5
size: .
D: .
V: TRBV5-6
CDR3: CASTKLRTLYSNQPQHF
DNA: TGTGCCAGCACCAAACTCCGGACATTGTATAGCAATCAGCCCCAGCATTTT

J: TRBJ1-1
size: .
D: .
V: TRBV10-3
CDR3: CAISAGEHTEAFF
DNA: TGTGCCATCTCGGCAGGGGAACACACTGAAGCTTTCTTT

J: TRBJ2-2
size: few
D: .
V: TRBV28
CDR3: CASSPLAPANTGELFF
DNA: TGTGCCAGCAGCCCCCTAGCGCCCGCGAACACCGGGGAGCTGTTTTTT

J: TRBJ2-2
size: .
D: TRBD1
V: TRBV7-2
CDR3: CASSPWGTGRAGELFF
DNA: TGTGCCAGCAGCCCTTGGGGGACAGGGAGGGCCGGGGAGCTGTTTTTT

J: TRBJ2-6
size: .
D: .
V: TRBV27
CDR3: CASSFYSSGANVLTF
DNA: TGTGCCAGCAGTTTCTACAGCTCTGGGGCCAACGTCCTGACTTTC

J: TRBJ2-1
size: .
D: TRBD1
V: TRBV7-6
CDR3: CASTPDRAAGNEQFF
DNA: TGTGCCAGCACTCCCGACAGGGCGGCCGGCAATGAGCAGTTCTTC

J: TRBJ2-1
size: .
D: .
V: TRBV28
CDR3: CASSPYSNEQFF
DNA: TGTGCCAGCAGTCCGTACAGTAATGAGCAGTTCTTC

J: TRBJ1-3
size: once
D: .
V: TRBV5-1
CDR3: CASSLGQTGNTIYF
DNA: TGCGCCAGCAGCTTGGGACAGACTGGAAACACCATATATTTT

J: TRBJ2-5
size: .
D: .
V: TRBV5-4
CDR3: CASSPRRDQETQYF
DNA: TGTGCCAGCAGCCCGAGACGGGACCAAGAGACCCAGTACTTC

J: TRBJ1-2
size: .
D: TRBD1
V: TRBV10-1
CDR3: CASTESRTGTYCYTF
DNA: TGCGCCAGTACCGAGAGTCGGACAGGGACCTATTGCTACACCTTC

J: TRBJ1-1
size: once
D: .
V: TRBV2
CDR3: CASSEYRVELTEAFF
DNA: TGTGCCAGCAGTGAATACAGGGTCGAGTTAACTGAAGCTTTCTTT

J: TRBJ2-7
size: .
D: TRBD1
V: TRBV6-5
CDR3: CASSYYAPGQGGQYF
DNA: TGTGCCAGCAGTTACTACGCCCCGGGACAGGGCGGGCAGTACTTC

J: TRBJ1-2
size: .
D: TRBD1
V: TRBV28
CDR3: CASRDRGRVQYYGYTF
DNA: TGTGCCAGCAGGGACAGGGGGCGCGTCCAATACTATGGCTACACCTTC

J: TRBJ2-7
size: .
D: TRBD2
V: TRBV13
CDR3: CASSSRGREGEQYF
DNA: TGTGCCAGCAGCTCGAGAGGCAGGGAGGGCGAGCAGTACTTC

J: TRBJ1-2
size: .
D: TRBD1
V: TRBV19
CDR3: CASSIPGQGKDGYTF
DNA: TGTGCCAGTAGTATACCGGGACAGGGGAAGGATGGCTACACCTTC

J: TRBJ2-2
size: .
D: TRBD1
V: TRBV9
CDR3: CASSVGDRASGELFF
DNA: TGTGCCAGCAGCGTAGGGGACAGGGCTTCCGGGGAGCTGTTTTTT

J: TRBJ2-1
size: .
D: .
V: TRBV24-1
CDR3: CATTGSYNEQFF
DNA: TGTGCCACCACGGGGAGTTACAATGAGCAGTTCTTC

J: TRBJ2-7
size: .
D: .
V: TRBV19
CDR3: CATQGQTIYEQYF
DNA: TGTGCCACCCAAGGACAGACGATCTACGAGCAGTACTTC

J: TRBJ1-5
size: few
D: TRBD1
V: TRBV4-2
CDR3: CASSRGDRASNQPQHF
DNA: TGTGCCAGCAGCCGCGGGGACAGGGCGAGCAATCAGCCCCAGCATTTT

J: TRBJ2-7
size: once
D: .
V: TRBV19
CDR3: CASSLRASSPYEQYF
DNA: TGTGCCAGTAGTCTCAGGGCCTCCTCCCCATACGAGCAGTACTTC

J: TRBJ2-2
size: .
D: TRBD1
V: TRBV5-6
CDR3: CASSLSVGTGGRTGELFF
DNA: TGTGCCAGCAGCTTGTCCGTGGGGACAGGGGGACGCACCGGGGAGCTGTTTTTT

J: TRBJ1-2
size: .
D: TRBD1
V: TRBV3-1/TRBV3-2
CDR3: CASSPWTGGIHGYTF
DNA: TGTGCCAGCAGCCCCTGGACAGGGGGAATACATGGCTACACCTTC

J: TRBJ1-4
size: .
D: TRBD1
V: TRBV6-2/TRBV6-3
CDR3: CASSLPGTGGAKLFF
DNA: TGTGCCAGCAGCCTACCCGGGACAGGGGGCGCGAAACTGTTTTTT

J: TRBJ2-5
size: .
D: .
V: TRBV6-5
CDR3: CASSYSRAGETQYF
DNA: TGTGCCAGCAGTTACTCCAGGGCGGGGGAGACCCAGTACTTC